This record covers a single T cell receptor beta chain. Antigen specificity is unknown. This record belongs to a study of cytomegalovirus exposure and HLA in healthy donors. About the research overall: In a previous analysis, approximately 110 million unique TCR beta sequences were found from 150 million to 200 million T cells. Study-wide points: Among TCR beta chains of equal frequency, HLA-associated ones were more clonally expanded in a later analysis. Many donors shared some public TCRs, even though most TCR sequences were rare.

PCR used 60 Vbeta primers and 13 Jbeta primers. In the study's own analysis: An analysis performed later counted 60 million to 90 million unique TCR beta chains (roughly 11 million of them shared). Assay: immunoSEQ multiplex PCR; the TCRdb copy retains only in-frame clones and omits some. The V and J calls and clone size come from that table; D and trimming were worked out from the DNA. The table has roughly 130,000 clones, 75% to 85% seen once; the top ten hold 2.5% to 3%. The sample comprised PBMCs. The source is a woman between 18 and 30 years old in good health and CMV-seropositive.

CDR3 amino acids: CASSLIGGAKDTQYF. The CDR3 coding sequence is TGCGCCAGCAGCTTAATCGGGGGGGCAAAAGATACGCAGTATTTT. This chain links TRBV5-1 with TRBJ2-3; 8 bases are a match to TRBD2. CDR1 and CDR2 from the germline V gene are SGHRS and YFSETQ. This CDR3 is built from 15 residues. With V trimmed by 2 bases and J by 5 bases, 7 bases remained unmatched.